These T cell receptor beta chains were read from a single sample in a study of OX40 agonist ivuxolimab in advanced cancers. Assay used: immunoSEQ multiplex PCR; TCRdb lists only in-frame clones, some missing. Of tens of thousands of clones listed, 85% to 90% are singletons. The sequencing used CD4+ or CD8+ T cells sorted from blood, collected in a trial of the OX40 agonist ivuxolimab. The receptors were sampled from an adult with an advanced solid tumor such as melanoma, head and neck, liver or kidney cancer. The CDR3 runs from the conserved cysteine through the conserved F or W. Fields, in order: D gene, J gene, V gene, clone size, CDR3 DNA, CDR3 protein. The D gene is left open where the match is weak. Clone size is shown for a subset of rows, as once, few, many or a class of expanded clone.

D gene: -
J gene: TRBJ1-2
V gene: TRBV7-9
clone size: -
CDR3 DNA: TGTGCCAGCAGCCCCATTAGGGGGGGCTACACCTTC
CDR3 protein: CASSPIRGGYTF

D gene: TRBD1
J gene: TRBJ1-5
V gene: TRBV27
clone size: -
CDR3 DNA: TGTGCCAGCGCGAACCGGGACAGGGATCAGCCCCAGCATTTT
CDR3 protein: CASANRDRDQPQHF

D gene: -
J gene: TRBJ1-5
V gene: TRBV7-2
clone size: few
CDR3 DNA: TGTGCCAGCAGCCTACGGAACAATCAGCCCCAGCATTTT
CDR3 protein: CASSLRNNQPQHF

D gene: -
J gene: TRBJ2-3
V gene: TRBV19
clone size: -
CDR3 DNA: TGTGCCAGTAGTAACCCCACCGGGGCCCTTCGGGCAGATACGCAGTATTTT
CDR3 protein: CASSNPTGALRADTQYF

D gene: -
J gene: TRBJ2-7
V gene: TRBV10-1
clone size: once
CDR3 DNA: TGCGCCAGCAGTGAAGGGGGTTCGGCCTACGAGCAGTACTTC
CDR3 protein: CASSEGGSAYEQYF

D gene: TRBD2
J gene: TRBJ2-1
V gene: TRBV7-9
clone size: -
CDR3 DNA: TGTGCCAGCAGCTTCAGAGAGCGGGGGGACCAACGGGGTGAGCAGTTCTTC
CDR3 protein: CASSFRERGDQRGEQFF

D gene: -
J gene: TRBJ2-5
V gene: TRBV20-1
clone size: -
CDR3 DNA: TGCAGTGGACAGTATCAAGAGACCCAGTACTTC
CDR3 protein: CSGQYQETQYF

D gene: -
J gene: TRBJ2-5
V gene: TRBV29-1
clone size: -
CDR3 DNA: TGCAGCGTTGACGGAGACTTACAAGAGACCCAGTACTTC
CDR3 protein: CSVDGDLQETQYF

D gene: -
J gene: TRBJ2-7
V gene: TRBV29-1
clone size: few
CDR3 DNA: TGCAGCGTCACCGGGACAACCTACGAGCAGTACTTC
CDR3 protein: CSVTGTTYEQYF

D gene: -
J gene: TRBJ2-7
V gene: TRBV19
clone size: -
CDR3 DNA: TGTGCCAGTAGTAAAGGACACTCCTACGAGCAGTACTTC
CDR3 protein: CASSKGHSYEQYF

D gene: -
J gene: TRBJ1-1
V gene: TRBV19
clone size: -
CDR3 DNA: TGTGCCAGTAGTATAGTTAGCCAGGGCAGCACTGAAGCTTTCTTT
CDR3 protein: CASSIVSQGSTEAFF

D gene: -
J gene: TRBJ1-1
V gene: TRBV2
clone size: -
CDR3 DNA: TGTGCCAGCAGTGAAGCGCTTGCAGGACTTACTGAAGCTTTCTTT
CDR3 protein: CASSEALAGLTEAFF

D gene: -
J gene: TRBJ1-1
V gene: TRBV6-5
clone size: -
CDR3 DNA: TGTGCCAGCAACAAGCAGGGGAGCACTGAAGCTTTCTTT
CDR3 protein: CASNKQGSTEAFF

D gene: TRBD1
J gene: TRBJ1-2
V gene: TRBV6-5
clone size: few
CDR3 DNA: TGTGCCAGCAGTTACTCACGGACAGGGGGCGGCTATGGCTACACCTTC
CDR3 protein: CASSYSRTGGGYGYTF

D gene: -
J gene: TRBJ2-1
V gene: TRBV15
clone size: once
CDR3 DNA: TGTGCCACCAGCAGAGATCATAGGAATGAGCAGTTCTTC
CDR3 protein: CATSRDHRNEQFF

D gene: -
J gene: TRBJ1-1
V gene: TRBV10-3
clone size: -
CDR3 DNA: TGTGCCATCAGTCTCACAGGAGACACTGAAGCTTTCTTT
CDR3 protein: CAISLTGDTEAFF

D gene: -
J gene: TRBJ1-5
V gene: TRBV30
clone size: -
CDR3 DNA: TGTGCCTGGAGTGTATTGACAGCTAATCAGCCCCAGCATTTT
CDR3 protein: CAWSVLTANQPQHF

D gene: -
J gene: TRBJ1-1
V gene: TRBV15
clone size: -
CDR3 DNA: TGTGCCACCAGCGGGTGGCTCAGGGGATACACTGAAGCTTTCTTT
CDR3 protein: CATSGWLRGYTEAFF

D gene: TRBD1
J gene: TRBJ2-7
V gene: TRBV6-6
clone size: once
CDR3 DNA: TGTGCCAGCAGTACCCGGGACAGTTTGGTTTCCGAGCAGTACTTC
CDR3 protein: CASSTRDSLVSEQYF

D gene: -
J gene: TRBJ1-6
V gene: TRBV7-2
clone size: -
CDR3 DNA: TGTGCCAGCAGCTTAGTCGGGGGCCAATATAATTCACCCCTCCACTTT
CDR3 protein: CASSLVGGQYNSPLHF

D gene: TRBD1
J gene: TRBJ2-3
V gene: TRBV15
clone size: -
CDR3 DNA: TGTGCCACCAGCGGCGACAGGGGACATACGCAGTATTTT
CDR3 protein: CATSGDRGHTQYF

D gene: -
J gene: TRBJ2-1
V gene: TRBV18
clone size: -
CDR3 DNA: TGTGCCAGCTCACCAAGCAGCGCCAATGAGCAGTTCTTC
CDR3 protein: CASSPSSANEQFF

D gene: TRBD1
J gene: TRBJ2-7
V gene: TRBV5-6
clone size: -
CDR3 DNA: TGTGCCAGCAGCCCGGACAGGGGGCTCAACGAGCAGTACTTC
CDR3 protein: CASSPDRGLNEQYF

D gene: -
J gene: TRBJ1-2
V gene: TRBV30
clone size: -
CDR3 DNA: TGTGCCTGGATGGTAAGGCAAGAATATGGCTACACCTTC
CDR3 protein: CAWMVRQEYGYTF

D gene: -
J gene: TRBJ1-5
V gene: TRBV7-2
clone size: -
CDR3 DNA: TGTGCCAGCAGCTTAGAGACAGCTTATATGGGTCAGCCCCAGCATTTT
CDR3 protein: CASSLETAYMGQPQHF

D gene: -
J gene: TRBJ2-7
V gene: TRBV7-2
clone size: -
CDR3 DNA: TGTGCCAGCAGCTATAGCGGCGACTCCTACGAGCAGTACTTC
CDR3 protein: CASSYSGDSYEQYF

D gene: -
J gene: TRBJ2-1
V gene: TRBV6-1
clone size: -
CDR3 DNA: TGTGCCAGCAGTGAAGCGGGGGACTCCTACAATGAGCAGTTCTTC
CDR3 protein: CASSEAGDSYNEQFF

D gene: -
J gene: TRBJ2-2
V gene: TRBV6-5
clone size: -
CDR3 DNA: TGTGCCAGCAGTTACTCGAACTTAGGCACCGGGGAGCTGTTTTTT
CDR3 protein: CASSYSNLGTGELFF

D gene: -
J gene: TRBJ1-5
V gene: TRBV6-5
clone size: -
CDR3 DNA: TGTGCCAGCAGTTACTCAGCAGGAAGTAGCAATCAGCCCCAGCATTTT
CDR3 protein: CASSYSAGSSNQPQHF

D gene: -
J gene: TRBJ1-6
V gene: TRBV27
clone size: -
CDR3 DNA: TGTGCCAGCAGTTTATCGGGGACTGGGCAGGGGAATTCACCCCTCCACTTT
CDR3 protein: CASSLSGTGQGNSPLHF

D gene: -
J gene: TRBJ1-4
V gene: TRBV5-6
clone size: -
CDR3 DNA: TGTGCCAGCAGCTCCAGGGGACCAAGGGGCGAAAAACTGTTTTTT
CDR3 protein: CASSSRGPRGEKLFF

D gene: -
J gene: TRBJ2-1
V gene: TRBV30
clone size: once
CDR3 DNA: TGTGCCTGGAGGCCTGACAGTTACAATGAGCAGTTCTTC
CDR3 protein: CAWRPDSYNEQFF

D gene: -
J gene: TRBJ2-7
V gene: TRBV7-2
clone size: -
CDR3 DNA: TGTGCCAGCAGCTTGTTGGCGAACTCACGAGAGCAGTACTTC
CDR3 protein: CASSLLANSREQYF

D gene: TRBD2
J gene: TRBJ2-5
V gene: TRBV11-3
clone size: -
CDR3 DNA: TGTGCCAGCAGCGTGGGGACTACAGGAGAGACCCAGTACTTC
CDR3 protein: CASSVGTTGETQYF

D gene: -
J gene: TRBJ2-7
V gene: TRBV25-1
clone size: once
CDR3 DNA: TGTGCCAGCAGTGACCAAGACTACGAGCAGTACTTC
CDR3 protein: CASSDQDYEQYF

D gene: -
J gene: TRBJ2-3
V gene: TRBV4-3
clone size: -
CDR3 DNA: TGCGCCAGCAGCCAAGACCAGGGCGCTACCACAGATACGCAGTATTTT
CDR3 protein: CASSQDQGATTDTQYF

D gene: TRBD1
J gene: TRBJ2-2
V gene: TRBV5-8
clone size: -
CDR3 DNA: TGTGCCAGCAGCTCAGGACAGGGGGCCTTAACCGGGGAGCTGTTTTTT
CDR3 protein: CASSSGQGALTGELFF

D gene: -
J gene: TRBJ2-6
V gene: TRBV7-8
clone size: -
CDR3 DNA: TGTGCCAGCAGCTTAGCGTTCGGCTCTGGGGCCAACGTCCTGACTTTC
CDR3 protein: CASSLAFGSGANVLTF

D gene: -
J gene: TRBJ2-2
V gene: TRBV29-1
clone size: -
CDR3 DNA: TGCAGCGTGGAGGGTTGGGGCGGTGCGAACACCGGGGAGCTGTTTTTT
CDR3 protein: CSVEGWGGANTGELFF

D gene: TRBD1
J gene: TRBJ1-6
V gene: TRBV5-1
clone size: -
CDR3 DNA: TGCGCCAGCAGCGAGGGACAGGGACATGGTTCACCCCTCCACTTT
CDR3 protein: CASSEGQGHGSPLHF

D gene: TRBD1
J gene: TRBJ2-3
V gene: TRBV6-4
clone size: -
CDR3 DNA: TGTGCCAGCAGTGTCGACAGGGGAGGTGCAGATACGCAGTATTTT
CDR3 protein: CASSVDRGGADTQYF

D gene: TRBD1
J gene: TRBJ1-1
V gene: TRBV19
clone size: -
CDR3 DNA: TGTGCCAGTAGGAGGGACAGGGGGCGTGCGGACACTGAAGCTTTCTTT
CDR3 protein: CASRRDRGRADTEAFF

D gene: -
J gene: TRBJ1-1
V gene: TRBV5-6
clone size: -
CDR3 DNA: TGTGCCAGCAGCTCGACGATGGGGGGGAACACTGAAGCTTTCTTT
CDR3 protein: CASSSTMGGNTEAFF

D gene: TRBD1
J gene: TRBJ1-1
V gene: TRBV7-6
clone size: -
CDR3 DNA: TGTGCCAGCAGCTTAGTTACAGGGGTTGAAGGAGCTTTCTTT
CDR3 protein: CASSLVTGVEGAFF

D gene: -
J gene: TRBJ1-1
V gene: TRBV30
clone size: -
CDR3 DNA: TGTGCCTGGAGGAGAGGGATCGGGGTGGAGGCTTTCTTT
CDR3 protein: CAWRRGIGVEAFF

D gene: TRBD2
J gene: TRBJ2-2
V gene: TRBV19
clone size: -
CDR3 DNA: TGTGCCAGTAGTATTTCTAGCGGGGGCGACACCGGGGAGCTGTTTTTT
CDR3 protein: CASSISSGGDTGELFF

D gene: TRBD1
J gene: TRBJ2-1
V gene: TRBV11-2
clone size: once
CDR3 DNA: TGTGCCAGCAGCTTGTCTTCCGGGACAGGGAATGAGCAGTTCTTC
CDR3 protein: CASSLSSGTGNEQFF

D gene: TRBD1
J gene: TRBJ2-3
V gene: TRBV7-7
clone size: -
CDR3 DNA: TGTGCTAGCAGCTTAACAGGGGACAGCACAGATACGCAGTATTTT
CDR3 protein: CASSLTGDSTDTQYF

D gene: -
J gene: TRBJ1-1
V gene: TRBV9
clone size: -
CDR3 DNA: TGTGCCAGCAGCGTAGGCGACCCGGACGGACGGACTGAAGCTTTCTTT
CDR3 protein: CASSVGDPDGRTEAFF

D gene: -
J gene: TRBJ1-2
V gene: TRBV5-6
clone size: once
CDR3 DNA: TGTGCCAGCAGCTTCCGGCTTACAAGCAACTATGGCTACACCTTC
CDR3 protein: CASSFRLTSNYGYTF

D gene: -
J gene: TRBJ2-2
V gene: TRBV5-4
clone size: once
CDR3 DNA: TGTGCCAGCAGCTTGGATCCTAACACCGGGGAGCTGTTTTTT
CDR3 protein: CASSLDPNTGELFF

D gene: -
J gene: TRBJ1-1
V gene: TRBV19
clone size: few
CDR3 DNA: TGTGCCAGTAGTCCCCTCGGGCAGAACACTGAAGCTTTCTTT
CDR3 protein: CASSPLGQNTEAFF

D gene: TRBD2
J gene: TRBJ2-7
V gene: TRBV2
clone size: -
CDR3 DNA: TGTGCCAGCGAGGGGTTAGCGGGAGAAGCCTACGAGCAGTACTTC
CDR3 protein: CASEGLAGEAYEQYF

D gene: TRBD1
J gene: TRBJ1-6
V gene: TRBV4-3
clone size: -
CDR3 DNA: TGCGCCAGCAGCCAAGGAGGGACAGGGGGCAGGAATTCACCCCTCCACTTT
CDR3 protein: CASSQGGTGGRNSPLHF